These 4 T cell receptor beta chains were sequenced from one sample in a study of T cell responses to AZD1222 COVID-19 vaccine (TCRdb year 2021). The time point label, read with the paper, signifies: baseline before first vaccination. Interpreted using the paper, the treatment or condition label stands for: meningococcal conjugate vaccine given as trial control. The library relied on the immunoSEQ multiplex PCR assay. TCRdb re-hosts the immuneACCESS table, in-frame sequences only. Its copies lack some clones; in the studies checked, an unresolved V gene accounts for under half of them, and the cause for the rest is not known. The sample table lists approximately 150,000 clones, 88% of them with a count of one. About 3.7% of the sample is in the top ten clones. The specimen comprised peripheral blood, sampled on day 0 of MenACWY control vaccination. Receptors originate from an adult in good health.

This clone appeared a single time. The chain links TRBV27 to TRBJ1-1, with D perhaps matching TRBD1 (6 bases). Trimming took 5 bases from V and 6 from J, leaving 10 bases between them. The CDR3 is 12 residues long. The germline V gene has CDR1 MNHEY and CDR2 SMNVEV (reference sequence). CDR3 in DNA: TGTGCCAGCAGTGTCAGGGGCGCTGAAGCTTTCTTT. Residues: CASSVRGAEAFF.

This chain links TRBV5-4 with TRBJ2-7, with D unresolved. The CDR3 totals 11 residues. V gave up 3 bases and J gave up 3 bases, with 4 bases separating them. Germline values: CDR1 SGHNT, CDR2 YYREEE (reference sequence). The DNA for the CDR3 is TGTGCCAGCAGCTCCGACTACGAGCAGTACTTC. Its translation is CASSSDYEQYF.

The sample holds one count of this clone. The chain links TRBV5-5 to TRBJ1-6; tentative D call: TRBD1 (5 bases). Germline loops: CDR1 SGHKS, CDR2 YYEKEE (reference sequence). The CDR3 spans 12 residues. Trimming took off 3 bases at V and 8 bases at J, with 6 bases between the two ends. The CDR3 bases are TGTGCCAGCAGCTCGACAGATTCACCCCTCCACTTT. As protein: CASSSTDSPLHF.

The chain has TRBV30 and TRBJ2-7; 7 nucleotides line up with TRBD2. The trim removed 4 bases at V and 2 bases at J, leaving 11 bases unmatched. Looked up from germline, CDR1 is GTSNPN and CDR2 is SVGIG (reference sequence). This CDR3 has 15 amino acids. The CDR3 DNA reads as TGTGCCTGGACTGTAAAGGGGAGGGGCACCTACGAGCAGTACTTC. This gives the protein CAWTVKGRGTYEQYF. The variable domain in full, with the rest retrieved from reference TRBV30 and TRBJ2-7, is SQTIHQWPATLVQPVGSPLSLECTVEGTSNPNLYWYRQAAGRGLQLLFYSVGIGQISSEVPQNLSASRPQDRQFILSSKKLLLSDSGFYLCAWTVKGRGTYEQYFGPGTRLTVT.